The 10 T cell receptor beta chains in this list originate from one sample, sequenced in a study of cytomegalovirus exposure and HLA in healthy donors. PCR was performed using 60 Vbeta and 13 Jbeta primers. Clones were sequenced by immunoSEQ multiplex PCR, and TCRdb holds only the in-frame ones, with some missing. The profile shows about 140,000 clones, more than 75% of them singletons. Sequenced input: PBMCs. All receptors come from a female donor in good health and CMV-seronegative.

This chain uses TRBV25-1 with TRBJ2-1; perhaps TRBD2 as D (7 bases). The V and J ends lost 6 bases and 8 bases respectively, with 14 bases between them. The CDR3 sequence is 13 residues long. Germline CDR1 is MGHDK and CDR2 is SYGVNS. CDR3 nucleotides: TGTGCCAGCAGCCGGGGGGCGGGGTATGAGCAGTTCTTC. Amino acids: CASSRGAGYEQFF.

V is TRBV30 and J is TRBJ1-6, with D tentatively TRBD1 (6 bases). The germline V gene encodes CDR1 GTSNPN and CDR2 SVGIG (reference sequence). The CDR3 totals 15 residues. Trimming stripped 5 bases from V and 5 bases from J, with 16 bases between. CDR3 DNA sequence: TGTGCCTGGGGGAGGGACACGCTAAATAATTCACCCCTCCACTTT. Translated, it gives CAWGRDTLNNSPLHF.

This clone was observed a single time. This chain connects TRBV11-3 to TRBJ1-2; maybe TRBD1 (5 bases). Germline CDR1 and CDR2: SGHNT and YENEEA. V was clipped by 5 bases and J by 2 bases, with 15 bases between them. The CDR3 extends over 15 amino acids. The CDR3 DNA reads TGTGCCAGCAGCCCGGGGGAGGGACGGAACTATGGCTACACCTTC. Amino acids: CASSPGEGRNYGYTF.

The rearrangement uses TRBV9 and TRBJ2-5; possible D gene TRBD2, 6 bases. V gave up 0 bases and J gave up 4 bases, with 10 bases separating them. Per the germline V gene, CDR1 is SGDLS and CDR2 is YYNGEE. The length of the CDR3 is 14 residues. The chain's CDR3 is CASSVVVGGETQYF. The CDR3 DNA reads as TGTGCCAGCAGCGTAGTGGTGGGGGGAGAGACCCAGTACTTC.

V and J are TRBV7-9 and TRBJ2-3; a possible D gene is TRBD2 (5 bases). Germline values: CDR1 SEHNR, CDR2 FQNEAQ (reference sequence). The ends were cut back, 1 base at V and 5 bases at J, with 7 bases in the middle. The CDR3 covers 13 residues. Here the CDR3 reads CASSLELGDTQYF. DNA of the CDR3: TGTGCCAGCAGCTTAGAACTAGGAGATACGCAGTATTTT. The variable domain in full, with the rest retrieved from reference TRBV7-9 and TRBJ2-3, is DTGVSQNPRHKITKRGQNVTFRCDPISEHNRLYWYRQTLGQGPEFLTYFQNEAQLEKSRLLSDRFSAERPKGSFSTLEIQRTEQGDSAMYLCASSLELGDTQYFGPGTRLTVL.

The genes are TRBV10-3 and TRBJ2-1, with D unclear. The CDR3 spans 11 residues. The germline CDR1 and CDR2 sequences are ENHRY and SYGVKD. V lost 7 bases, J lost 6 bases, and 7 bases lay in between. The CDR3 here is CAIKASNEQFF. The CDR3 coding sequence is TGTGCCATCAAGGCTAGCAATGAGCAGTTCTTC.

The rearrangement uses TRBV19 and TRBJ2-2; D might be TRBD1 (5 bases). Trimming stripped 3 bases from V and 4 bases from J, with 9 bases between. Germline V gene lookup returns CDR1 LNHDA and CDR2 SQIVND (reference sequence). This CDR3 comprises 14 residues. The CDR3 loop is CASSIARGTGELFF. The CDR3 bases are TGTGCCAGTAGTATCGCAAGGGGCACCGGGGAGCTGTTTTTT.

The chain uses TRBV4-1 and TRBJ1-6; 10 positions agree with TRBD1. CDR1 is MGHRA and CDR2 is YSYEKL in the germline V gene. The CDR3 has 16 amino acids. J gave up 7 bases and V 3 bases, and 6 bases lay outside the gene matches. The CDR3, as DNA: TGCGCCAGCAGCCACGTGGGACAGGGGTGGAATTCACCCCTCCACTTT. Its protein product is CASSHVGQGWNSPLHF.

The V gene is TRBV9, the J gene TRBJ2-3; the match to TRBD2 covers 8 bases. The trim removed 0 bases at V and 2 bases at J, leaving 5 bases unmatched. In germline, CDR1 is SGDLS, CDR2 YYNGEE. The CDR3 consists of 16 residues. CDR3 sequence (DNA): TGTGCCAGCAGCGTAGGCACGGGAGGGTACACAGATACGCAGTATTTT. Translation gives CASSVGTGGYTDTQYF.

The chain recombines TRBV11-2 with TRBJ2-7, with TRBD2 matching 10 bases. Germline V gives CDR1 SGHAT, CDR2 FQNNGV. V shed 0 bases, J shed 4 bases, and the junction held 3 bases outside the gene matches. This CDR3 has 15 residues. The CDR3 here is CASSLESGRGYEQYF. The CDR3 DNA is TGTGCCAGCAGCTTAGAGAGCGGGAGGGGTTACGAGCAGTACTTC.